The rows below give T cell receptor beta chains drawn from one sample of a study of response to subunit inactivated influenza vaccine. TCRdb recomputed calls from the RT-PCR reads with MiXCR, one row per CDR3 protein. This sample has about 780,000 distinct CDR3 sequences, with 18% found just once. Specimen: PBMCs from blood, collected less than 6 days after vaccination. These TCRs come from a man in his forties or fifties who received an inactivated influenza vaccine. CDR3s include the opening cysteine and the closing phenylalanine or tryptophan. A D gene is named only where the DNA matches it firmly. Clone size, where shown, is once, few, many, or a class for clones that have expanded.

clone_size | j_call | v_call | d_call | cdr3_nt | cdr3_aa
few | TRBJ1-1 | TRBV7-2 | NA | TGTGCCAGCAGCTTAGAAGCATTCCTGAACACTGAAGCTTTCTTT | CASSLEAFLNTEAFF
NA | TRBJ1-1 | TRBV7-2 | TRBD1 | TGTGCCAGCAGCTACAGACAGGGGGGGACTGAAGCTTTCTTT | CASSYRQGGTEAFF
NA | TRBJ2-7 | TRBV18 | TRBD2 | TGTGCCAGCTCACCACCGGCAGCGGGAAGGAGCTCCTACGAGCAGTACTTC | CASSPPAAGRSSYEQYF
NA | TRBJ2-1 | TRBV5-1 | NA | TGCGCCAGCAGTTTTGAGGGGACCTACAATGAGCAGTTCTTC | CASSFEGTYNEQFF
NA | TRBJ2-7 | TRBV7-2 | TRBD1 | TGTGCCAGCAGCGCCAGACAGGGGTCAGGCTACGAGCAGTACTTC | CASSARQGSGYEQYF
few | TRBJ2-1 | TRBV29-1 | TRBD2 | TGCAGCGCTCCCTTAGCGGGACATGGCAATGAGCAGTTCTTC | CSAPLAGHGNEQFF
few | TRBJ2-3 | TRBV5-1 | TRBD1 | TGCGCCAGCAGCCGACAGGGTGCCGGTCCAGATACGCAGTATTTT | CASSRQGAGPDTQYF
NA | TRBJ1-5 | TRBV15 | NA | TGTGCCACCAGCGTTAAAATCGGACGGGGGCAGCCCCAGCATTTT | CATSVKIGRGQPQHF
NA | TRBJ2-7 | TRBV15 | NA | TGTGCCACCAGCAGAGCAGGGATAGAAAACGAGCAGTACTTC | CATSRAGIENEQYF
NA | TRBJ2-7 | TRBV20-1 | TRBD1 | TGCAGTGCTACTCAGGGGGTGGGGTCCTACGAGCAGTACTTC | CSATQGVGSYEQYF